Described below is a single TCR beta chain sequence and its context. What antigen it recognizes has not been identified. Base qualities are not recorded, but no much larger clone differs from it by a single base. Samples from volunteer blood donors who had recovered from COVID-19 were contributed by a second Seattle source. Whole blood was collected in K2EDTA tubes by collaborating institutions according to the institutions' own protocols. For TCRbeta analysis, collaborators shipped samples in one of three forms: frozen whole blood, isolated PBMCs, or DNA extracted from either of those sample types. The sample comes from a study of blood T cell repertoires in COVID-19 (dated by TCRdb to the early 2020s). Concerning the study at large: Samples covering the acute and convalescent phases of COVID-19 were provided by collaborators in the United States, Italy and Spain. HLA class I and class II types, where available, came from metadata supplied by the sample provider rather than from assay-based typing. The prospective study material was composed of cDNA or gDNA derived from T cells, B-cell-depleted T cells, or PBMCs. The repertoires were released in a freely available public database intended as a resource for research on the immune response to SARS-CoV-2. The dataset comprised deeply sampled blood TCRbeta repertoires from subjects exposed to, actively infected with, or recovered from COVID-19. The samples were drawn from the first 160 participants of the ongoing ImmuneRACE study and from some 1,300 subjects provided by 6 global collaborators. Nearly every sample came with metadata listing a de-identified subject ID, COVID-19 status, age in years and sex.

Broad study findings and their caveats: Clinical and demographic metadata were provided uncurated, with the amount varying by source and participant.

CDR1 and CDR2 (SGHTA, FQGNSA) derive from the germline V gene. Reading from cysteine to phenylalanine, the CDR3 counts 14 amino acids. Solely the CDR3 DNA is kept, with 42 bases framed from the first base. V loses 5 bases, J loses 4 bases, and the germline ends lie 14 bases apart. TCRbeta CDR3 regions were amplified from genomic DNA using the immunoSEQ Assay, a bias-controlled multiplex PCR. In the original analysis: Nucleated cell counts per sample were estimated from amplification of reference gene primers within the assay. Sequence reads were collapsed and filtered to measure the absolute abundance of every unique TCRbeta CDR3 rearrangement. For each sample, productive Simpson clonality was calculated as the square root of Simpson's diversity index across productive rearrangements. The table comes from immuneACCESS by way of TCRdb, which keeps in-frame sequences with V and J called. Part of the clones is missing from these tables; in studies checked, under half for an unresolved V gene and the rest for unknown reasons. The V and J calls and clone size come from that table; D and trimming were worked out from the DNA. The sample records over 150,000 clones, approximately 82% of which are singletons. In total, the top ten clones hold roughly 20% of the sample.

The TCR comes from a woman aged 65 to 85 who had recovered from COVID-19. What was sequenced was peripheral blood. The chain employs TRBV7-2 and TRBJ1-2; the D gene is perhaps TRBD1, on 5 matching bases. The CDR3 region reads CASSPAGYGYGYTF. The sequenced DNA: TGTGCCAGCAGCCCCGCAGGGTATGGCTATGGCTACACCTTC.